A selection of T cell receptor beta chains follows, all from one sample in a study of cytomegalovirus exposure and HLA in healthy donors. Here immunoSEQ multiplex PCR was the method, and the copy in TCRdb shows in-frame clones only, minus some. Its table lists 60,000 to 75,000 clones. The sequenced sample was PBMCs. These receptor sequences come from a female donor in good health and CMV-seropositive. Both conserved end residues are part of each CDR3. Fields, in order: D gene, J gene, V gene, CDR3 DNA, CDR3 protein. A D gene is named only where the DNA matches it firmly.

>TRBD1|TRBJ1-5|TRBV28
TGTGCCAGCAGTACCCGGACAGGGAATGTTGGCCAGCCCCAGCATTTT
CASSTRTGNVGQPQHF
>NA|TRBJ2-7|TRBV27
TGTGCCAGCCGTAACCGGGACATAACTTGGGAGCAGTACTTC
CASRNRDITWEQYF
>TRBD1|TRBJ2-7|TRBV14
TGTGCCAGCAGACCGACAGGGGGTACCTACGAGCAGTACTTC
CASRPTGGTYEQYF
>TRBD1|TRBJ2-6|TRBV4-3
TGCGCCAGCAGCCAAGACCACAGGGGCCCTCTCTCTGGGGCCAACGTCCTGACTTTC
CASSQDHRGPLSGANVLTF
>TRBD1|TRBJ2-7|TRBV6-5
TGTGCCAGCAGTTACAACGGACAGGGTACCTACGAGCAGTACTTC
CASSYNGQGTYEQYF
>NA|TRBJ2-7|TRBV28
TGTGCCAGCAGTTGGGGAGCGGGTCCCGGAGGCGAGCAGTACTTC
CASSWGAGPGGEQYF
>NA|TRBJ1-5|TRBV2
TGTGCCAGCCAACAAAGTGGCCAGCCCCAGCATTTT
CASQQSGQPQHF
>TRBD1|TRBJ2-5|TRBV6-5
TGTGCCAGCAGGGGACAGGGTAGCCAAGAGACCCAGTACTTC
CASRGQGSQETQYF
>NA|TRBJ2-2|TRBV9
TGTGCCAGCAGCCCAATCCCGAACACCGGGGAGCTGTTTTTT
CASSPIPNTGELFF
>NA|TRBJ1-1|TRBV6-1
TGTGCCAGCCACAGGAACAGGGATACAGAGACTGAAGCTTTCTTT
CASHRNRDTETEAFF
>NA|TRBJ1-2|TRBV29-1
TGCAGAGTTGGCGAAGATGGCTACACCTTC
CRVGEDGYTF
>NA|TRBJ2-1|TRBV5-1
TGCGCCAGCAGCTTTGACAGGGAGCAGTTCTTC
CASSFDREQFF
>TRBD1|TRBJ2-2|TRBV5-5
TGTGCCAGCAGAGCGGGACAGGGAACCGGGGAGCTGTTTTTT
CASRAGQGTGELFF
>TRBD1|TRBJ1-1|TRBV4-2
TGTGCCAGCAGCCAAGATTATGGGACAGGGGGGACTGAAGCTTTCTTT
CASSQDYGTGGTEAFF
>TRBD2|TRBJ2-7|TRBV29-1
TGCAGCGTTACTAGCGGGAATACCTACGAGCAGTACTTC
CSVTSGNTYEQYF
>TRBD1|TRBJ2-7|TRBV6-5
TGTGCCAGCAGTTACTCCGGGACAGGGGTGTACGAGCAGTACTTC
CASSYSGTGVYEQYF